The 15 T cell receptor beta chains below all came from one sample that was sequenced in a study of control samples from healthy donors and cancer patients. The data were produced by immunoSEQ multiplex PCR, yet TCRdb's version contains in-frame clones alone and is incomplete. The table records over 200,000 clones, more than 65% of them present only once. Sequencing used PBMCs. These receptors were taken from a woman aged 55-69 years with lung cancer.

This sequence joins TRBV7-6 and TRBJ1-3; D gene ambiguous. V dropped 4 bases and J dropped 0 bases, with 10 bases sitting between them. Germline-derived CDR1 and CDR2 are SGHVS and FNYEAQ. The CDR3 length is 15 residues. Here the CDR3 reads CASSSWSLSGNTIYF. CDR3 coding DNA: TGTGCCAGCAGCTCCTGGTCTCTCTCTGGAAACACCATATATTTT. The whole variable domain, remainder taken from reference TRBV7-6 and TRBJ1-3, is GAGVSQSPRYKVTKRGQDVALRCDPISGHVSLYWYRQALGQGPEFLTYFNYEAQQDKSGLPNDRFSAERPEGSISTLTIQRTEQRDSAMYRCASSSWSLSGNTIYFGEGSWLTVV.

This clone appeared once. This chain connects TRBV18 to TRBJ1-6; TRBD1 might be the D (5 bases). Trimming took 0 bases from V and 9 from J, leaving 15 bases between them. Germline assignment: CDR1 KGHSH and CDR2 LQKENI. The CDR3 extends over 16 amino acids. The CDR3 DNA sequence: TGTGCCAGCTCACCACCGGGGCGGCCGTTGGGTTCACCCCTCCACTTT. As protein: CASSPPGRPLGSPLHF.

This clone was counted only a few times. Here the CDR3 DNA reads TGCGCCAGCAGTGAAGTAGGTGAAGCGGGACGGCAGTTCTTC. This sequence encodes CASSEVGEAGRQFF. The rearrangement uses TRBV10-1 and TRBJ2-1; 7 bases are a match to TRBD2. In germline, CDR1 is WNHNN, CDR2 SYGVQD (reference sequence). The CDR3 runs 14 residues. V gave up 3 bases and J gave up 12 bases; unmatched junction bases: 11.

The rearrangement links TRBV12-5 to TRBJ1-1, with D possibly TRBD1 on 5 matching bases. The CDR3 runs to 14 residues. Looked up from germline, CDR1 is LGHNT and CDR2 is FRNRAP. The ends were cut back, 5 bases at V and 0 bases at J, with 10 bases in the middle. The CDR3 loop is CASGAGRLNTEAFF. As DNA, the CDR3 is TGTGCTAGTGGTGCGGGGCGGCTGAACACTGAAGCTTTCTTT.

This clone was seen just once. The chain links TRBV10-3 to TRBJ2-7, with a tentative D call TRBD2 (6 bases). Trimming pared 8 bases from V and 6 bases from J, leaving 17 bases between. The CDR3 loop spans 13 amino acids. CDR1 ENHRY and CDR2 SYGVKD come from the germline V gene. The CDR3 loop reads CAIAPLRESEQYF. The CDR3 DNA reads as TGTGCCATCGCCCCTCTGCGGGAAAGCGAGCAGTACTTC.

J is TRBJ1-1 and V is TRBV7-9, with D unresolved. The CDR3 is 14 amino acids. Germline CDR1 SEHNR, CDR2 FQNEAQ (reference sequence). V lost 4 bases and J 3 bases, leaving 12 bases between the germline ends. The CDR3 protein is CASSSLTRDTEAFF. The CDR3 nucleotides read TGTGCCAGCAGCTCGCTCACACGGGACACTGAAGCTTTCTTT.

This clone occurred a few times. This chain connects TRBV2 to TRBJ1-2; 7 bases line up with TRBD1. This CDR3 spans 12 amino acids. After removal of 6 bases from V and 8 bases from J, the junction contained 6 bases not matched to a gene. Germline assignment: CDR1 SNHLY and CDR2 FYNNEI. CDR3 nucleotide sequence: TGTGCCAGCAGGTTGACAGGGAACGGCTACACCTTC. Its protein is CASRLTGNGYTF.

This clone was recorded only once. The chain is built from TRBV19 and TRBJ1-4; perhaps TRBD1 as D (5 bases). Germline values: CDR1 LNHDA, CDR2 SQIVND (reference sequence). The CDR3 contains 13 residues. V lost 5 bases, J lost 8 bases, and 12 bases lay in between. The DNA of the CDR3 is TGTGCCAGTAGTCTGGGGACCTTAGAAAAACTGTTTTTT. It encodes CASSLGTLEKLFF. Full variable domain (missing parts from reference TRBV19 and TRBJ1-4): DGGITQSPKYLFRKEGQNVTLSCEQNLNHDAMYWYRQDPGQGLRLIYYSQIVNDFQKGDIAEGYSVSREKKESFPLTVTSAQKNPTAFYLCASSLGTLEKLFFGSGTQLSVL.

This clone was detected a few times. The J gene is TRBJ2-7, the V gene TRBV4-2; D remains unclear. Trimming removed 1 base at V and 3 bases at J, with 10 bases between. The CDR3 extends over 14 amino acids. From germline, CDR1 is LGHNA and CDR2 YNFKEQ. The CDR3 region has the DNA TGTGCCAGCAGCCAAGTGGGCTACGGCTACGAGCAGTACTTC. Its translation: CASSQVGYGYEQYF.

V gene TRBV6-1 combines with J gene TRBJ1-5, with D unclear. CDR1 and CDR2 from the germline V gene are MNHNS and SASEGT. The CDR3 has 16 residues. V lost 4 bases and J 0 bases, leaving 13 bases between the germline ends. The CDR3 DNA is TGTGCCAGCAGTGGCGGGCGACCTTATAGCAATCAGCCCCAGCATTTT. Translated: CASSGGRPYSNQPQHF.

This clone came up once. The CDR3 DNA is TGTGCCAGCAGCGTAGCGGGGGGGAGGAACACTGAAGCTTTCTTT. As protein: CASSVAGGRNTEAFF. This sequence joins TRBV9 and TRBJ1-1, with a possible D match to TRBD1 (5 bases). The CDR3 is made up of 15 amino acids. Germline V gene data show CDR1 as SGDLS and CDR2 as YYNGEE. V dropped 0 bases and J dropped 1 base, with 10 bases sitting between them.

This chain joins TRBV5-6 and TRBJ1-4; weak D call: TRBD1 (5 bases). Trimming removed 3 bases from V and 6 bases from J, with 15 bases in between. This CDR3 has 15 residues. CDR1 and CDR2 (germline): SGHDT, YYEEEE. CDR3 loop: CASSSLTGVYEKLFF. CDR3 bases: TGTGCCAGCAGCTCACTTACGGGGGTATATGAAAAACTGTTTTTT.

J is TRBJ1-1 and V is TRBV15; no firm D call. Per the germline V gene, CDR1 is LNHNV and CDR2 is YYDKDF (reference sequence). V was shortened by 2 bases and J by 3 bases, with 1 base between the two germline ends. The CDR3 is made up of 11 amino acids. As DNA, the CDR3 is TGTGCCACCAGCAGACACACTGAAGCTTTCTTT. Translating gives CATSRHTEAFF.

This clone was seen a single time. This chain connects TRBV4-2 to TRBJ2-1; TRBD1 is a possible D gene (5 bases). This CDR3 region has 12 residues. V lost 6 bases, J lost 5 bases, and 8 bases lay in between. Looked up from germline, CDR1 is LGHNA and CDR2 is YNFKEQ. CDR3 in amino acids: CASRGQDNEQFF. The DNA of the CDR3 is TGTGCCAGCAGGGGGCAGGACAATGAGCAGTTCTTC.

Ten or more counts support this clone. The chain is built from TRBV5-8 and TRBJ1-2, with D tentatively TRBD1 (5 bases). V was pared by 4 bases and J by 8 bases, with 12 bases between. Germline V gene data show CDR1 as SGHTS and CDR2 as YDEGEE. The CDR3 is 12 amino acids. As DNA, the CDR3 is TGTGCCAGCAGCCCCAGGGTCTACGGCTACACCTTC. Amino acids: CASSPRVYGYTF. Filled out from reference TRBV5-8 and TRBJ1-2, the complete variable domain reads EAGVTQSPTHLIKTRGQQATLRCSPISGHTSVYWYQQALGLGLQFLLWYDEGEERNRGNFPPRFSGRQFPNYSSELNVNALELEDSALYLCASSPRVYGYTFGSGTRLTVV.